Sequencing of this TCR beta chain was carried out in a study of T-cell memory formation after mild COVID-19. Study results and caveats: Mainly CM and EM harbored the contracting CD4+ clones; mainly EMRA harbored the CD8+ ones. Cross-reactive memory seemingly joined, as some responding clones were found in pre-infection memory. Contracting clones from day 15 to 85 showed balanced CD4/CD8; later expanders favored CD4+.

V lost 5 bases and J lost 9, with 14 bases in between. The V gene's germline CDR1 is LNHDA and CDR2 SQIVND (reference sequence). The CDR3 totals 13 residues. TCRdb used MiXCR to reprocess the 5' RACE reads, holding one entry per CDR3 protein. The sample has more than 350,000 distinct CDR3 sequences, roughly 15% seen once. This clonotype was counted only a few times. Its antigen is unidentified. The material sequenced was PBMCs or a T cell subset sorted from them (not recorded which). This TCR was recovered from a man aged 18 to 30 who had mild COVID-19 (a few samples of this study predate the infection). Cell type and time point are not known. The chain has TRBV19 and TRBJ1-5; possibly TRBD1 for D (6 bases). The CDR3 DNA sequence: TGTGCCAGTAGTGAGCAGGGGCGGCTGCCCCAGCATTTT. Encoded protein: CASSEQGRLPQHF. Based on the CDR3 plus reference TRBV19 and TRBJ1-5, the full variable domain is DGGITQSPKYLFRKEGQNVTLSCEQNLNHDAMYWYRQDPGQGLRLIYYSQIVNDFQKGDIAEGYSVSREKKESFPLTVTSAQKNPTAFYLCASSEQGRLPQHFGDGTRLSIL.